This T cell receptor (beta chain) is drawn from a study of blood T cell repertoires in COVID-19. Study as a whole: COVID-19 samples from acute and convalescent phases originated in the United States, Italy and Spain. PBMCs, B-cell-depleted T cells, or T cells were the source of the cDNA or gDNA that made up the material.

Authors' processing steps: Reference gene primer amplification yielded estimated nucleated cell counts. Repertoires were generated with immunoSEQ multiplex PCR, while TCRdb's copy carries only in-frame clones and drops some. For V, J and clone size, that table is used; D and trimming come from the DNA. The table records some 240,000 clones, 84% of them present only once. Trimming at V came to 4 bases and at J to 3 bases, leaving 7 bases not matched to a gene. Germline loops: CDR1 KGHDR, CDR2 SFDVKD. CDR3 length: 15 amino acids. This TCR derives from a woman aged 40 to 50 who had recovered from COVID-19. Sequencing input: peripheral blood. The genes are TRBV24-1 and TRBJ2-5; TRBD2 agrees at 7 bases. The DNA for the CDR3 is TGTGCCACCAGTGACCACGGCGGGACTAAAGAGACCCAGTACTTC. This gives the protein CATSDHGGTKETQYF.